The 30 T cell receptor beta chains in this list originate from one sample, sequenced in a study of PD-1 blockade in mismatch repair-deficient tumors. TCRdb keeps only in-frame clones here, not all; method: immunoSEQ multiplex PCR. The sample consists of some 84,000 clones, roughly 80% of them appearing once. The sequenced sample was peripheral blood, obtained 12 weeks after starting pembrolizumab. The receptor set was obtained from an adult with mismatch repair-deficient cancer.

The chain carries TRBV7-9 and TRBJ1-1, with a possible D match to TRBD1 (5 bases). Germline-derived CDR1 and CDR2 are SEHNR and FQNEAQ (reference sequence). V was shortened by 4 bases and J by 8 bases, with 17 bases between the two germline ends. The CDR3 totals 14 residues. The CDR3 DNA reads TGTGCCAGCAGCTCTCAACCGGGGGGGTACGAAGCTTTCTTT. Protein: CASSSQPGGYEAFF.

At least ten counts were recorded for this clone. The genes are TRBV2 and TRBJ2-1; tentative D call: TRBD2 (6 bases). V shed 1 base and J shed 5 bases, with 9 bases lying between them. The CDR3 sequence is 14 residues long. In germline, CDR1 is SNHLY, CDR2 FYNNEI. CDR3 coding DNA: TGTGCCAGCAGTGAAGGGAGGGCCCACAATGAGCAGTTCTTC. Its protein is CASSEGRAHNEQFF.

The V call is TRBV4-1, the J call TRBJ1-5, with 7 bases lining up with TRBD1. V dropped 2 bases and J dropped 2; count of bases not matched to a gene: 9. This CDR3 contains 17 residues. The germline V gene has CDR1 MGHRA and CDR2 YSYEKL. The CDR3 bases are TGCGCCAGCAGCCAAAAAATCAGCGGGACAGGCAATCAGCCCCAGCATTTT. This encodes CASSQKISGTGNQPQHF.

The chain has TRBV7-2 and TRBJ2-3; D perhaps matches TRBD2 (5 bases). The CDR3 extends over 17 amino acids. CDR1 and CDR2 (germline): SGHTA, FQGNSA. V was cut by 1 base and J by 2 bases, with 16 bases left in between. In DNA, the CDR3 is TGTGCCAGCAGCTTAGACCTCTTCAGCGGACTCACAGATACGCAGTATTTT. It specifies CASSLDLFSGLTDTQYF.

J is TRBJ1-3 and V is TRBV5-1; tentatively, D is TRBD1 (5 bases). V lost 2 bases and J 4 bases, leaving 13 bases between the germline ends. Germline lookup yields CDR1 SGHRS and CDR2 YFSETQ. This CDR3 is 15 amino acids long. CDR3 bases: TGCGCCAGCAGCTTTTCCGGGACCTACGGAAACACCATATATTTT. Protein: CASSFSGTYGNTIYF.

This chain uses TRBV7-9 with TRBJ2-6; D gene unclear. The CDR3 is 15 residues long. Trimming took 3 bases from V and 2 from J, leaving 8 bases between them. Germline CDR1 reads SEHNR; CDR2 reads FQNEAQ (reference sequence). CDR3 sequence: CASSFLTAGANVLTF. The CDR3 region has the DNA TGTGCCAGCAGCTTTCTGACGGCTGGGGCCAACGTCCTGACTTTC.

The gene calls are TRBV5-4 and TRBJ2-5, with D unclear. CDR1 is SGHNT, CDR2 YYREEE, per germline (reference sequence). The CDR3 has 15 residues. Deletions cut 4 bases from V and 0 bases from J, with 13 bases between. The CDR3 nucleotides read TGTGCCAGCAGCCGTAGGGCGTCAAACCAAGAGACCCAGTACTTC. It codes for CASSRRASNQETQYF.

CDR3 sequence: CASSREGSYEQYF. CDR3 in DNA: TGTGCCAGCTCCAGGGAAGGATCCTACGAGCAGTACTTC. The chain joins TRBV6-1 to TRBJ2-7; D might be TRBD1 (5 bases). The germline gives CDR1 MNHNS, CDR2 SASEGT. The V gene lost 8 bases and the J gene lost 1 base, with 12 bases spanning the gap. The CDR3 sequence is 13 residues long.

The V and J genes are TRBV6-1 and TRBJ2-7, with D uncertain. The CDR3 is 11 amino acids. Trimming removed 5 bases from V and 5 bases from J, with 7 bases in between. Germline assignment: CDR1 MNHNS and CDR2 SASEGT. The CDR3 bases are TGTGCCAGCAGTCGAATCGACGAGCAGTACTTC. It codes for CASSRIDEQYF.

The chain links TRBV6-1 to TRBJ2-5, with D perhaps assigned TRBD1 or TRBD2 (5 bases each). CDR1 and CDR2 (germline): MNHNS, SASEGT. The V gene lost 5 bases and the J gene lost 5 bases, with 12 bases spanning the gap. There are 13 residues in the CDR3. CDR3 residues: CASSPGPGETQYF. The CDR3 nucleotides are TGTGCCAGCAGTCCGGGACCCGGGGAGACCCAGTACTTC.

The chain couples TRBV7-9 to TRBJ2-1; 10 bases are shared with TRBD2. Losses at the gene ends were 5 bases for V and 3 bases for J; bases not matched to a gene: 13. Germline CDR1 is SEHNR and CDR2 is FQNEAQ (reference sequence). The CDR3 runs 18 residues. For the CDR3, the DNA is TGTGCCAGCAGCCCAGGCCCTAGCGGGAGACCTAGCTACAATGAGCAGTTCTTC. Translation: CASSPGPSGRPSYNEQFF.

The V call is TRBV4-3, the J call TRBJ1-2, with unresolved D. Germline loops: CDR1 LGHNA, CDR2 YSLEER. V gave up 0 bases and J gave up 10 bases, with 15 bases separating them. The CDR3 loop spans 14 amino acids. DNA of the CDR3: TGCGCCAGCAGCCAAGATATAGGTGGTCCGAACTACACCTTC. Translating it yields CASSQDIGGPNYTF.

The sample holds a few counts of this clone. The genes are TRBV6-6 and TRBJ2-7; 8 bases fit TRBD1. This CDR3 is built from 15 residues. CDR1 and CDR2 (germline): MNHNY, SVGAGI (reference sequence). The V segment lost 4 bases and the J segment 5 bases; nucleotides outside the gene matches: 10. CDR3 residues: CASSSPLDREHEQYF. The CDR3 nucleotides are TGTGCCAGCAGTTCACCTTTGGACAGGGAACACGAGCAGTACTTC.

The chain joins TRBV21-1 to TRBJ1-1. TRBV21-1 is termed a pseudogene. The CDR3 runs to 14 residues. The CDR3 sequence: CASSNSGKGSEAFF. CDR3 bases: TGTGCCAGCAGCAACAGTGGCAAGGGCTCTGAAGCTTTCTTT.

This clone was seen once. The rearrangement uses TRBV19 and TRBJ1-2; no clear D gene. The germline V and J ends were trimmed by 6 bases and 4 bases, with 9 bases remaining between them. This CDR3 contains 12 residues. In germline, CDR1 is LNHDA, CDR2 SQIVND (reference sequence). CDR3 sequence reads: CASSREGYGYTF. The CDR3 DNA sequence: TGTGCCAGTAGCCGAGAGGGCTATGGCTACACCTTC.

Written as DNA, the CDR3 is TGCGCCAGCAGCCGGGGGGCGGGGACCTCATCGGGCGATACGCAGTATTTT. This sequence encodes CASSRGAGTSSGDTQYF. This rearrangement joins TRBV4-3 to TRBJ2-3; D assignment may be TRBD1 or TRBD2 (6 bases each). Per the germline V gene, CDR1 is LGHNA and CDR2 is YSLEER. The CDR3 contains 17 residues. With 4 bases removed from V and 6 bases from J, the gap between germline ends came to 23 bases.

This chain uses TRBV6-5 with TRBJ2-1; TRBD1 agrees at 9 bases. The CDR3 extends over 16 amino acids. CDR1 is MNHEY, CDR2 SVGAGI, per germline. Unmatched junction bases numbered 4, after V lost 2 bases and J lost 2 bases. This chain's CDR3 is CASSYQRTGAYNEQFF. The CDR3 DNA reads TGTGCCAGCAGTTACCAGCGGACAGGGGCCTACAATGAGCAGTTCTTC.

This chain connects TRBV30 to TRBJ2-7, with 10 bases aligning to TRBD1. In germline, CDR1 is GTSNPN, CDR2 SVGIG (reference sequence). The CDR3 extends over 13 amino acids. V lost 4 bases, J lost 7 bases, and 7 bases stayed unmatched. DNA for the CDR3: TGTGCCTGGACCCCGGACAGGGGGGGGGAGCAGTACTTC. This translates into CAWTPDRGGEQYF.

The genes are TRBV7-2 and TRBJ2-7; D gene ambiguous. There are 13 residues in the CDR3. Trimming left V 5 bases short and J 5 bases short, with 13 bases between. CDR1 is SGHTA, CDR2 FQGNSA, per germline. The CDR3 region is CASSGRARHEQYF. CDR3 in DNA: TGTGCCAGCAGCGGCCGGGCACGCCACGAGCAGTACTTC.

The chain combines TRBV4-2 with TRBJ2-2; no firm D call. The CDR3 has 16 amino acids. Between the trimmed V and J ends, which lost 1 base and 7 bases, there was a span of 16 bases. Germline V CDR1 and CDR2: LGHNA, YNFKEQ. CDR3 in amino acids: CASSQVWAEGYGELFF. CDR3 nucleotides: TGTGCCAGCAGCCAAGTATGGGCTGAAGGGTACGGGGAGCTGTTTTTT.

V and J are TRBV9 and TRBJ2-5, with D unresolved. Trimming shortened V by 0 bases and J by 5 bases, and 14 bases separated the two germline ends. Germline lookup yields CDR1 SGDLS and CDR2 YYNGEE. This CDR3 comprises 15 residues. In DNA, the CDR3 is TGTGCCAGCAGCGTAGCTTCGTCGGGTAAGGAGACCCAGTACTTC. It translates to CASSVASSGKETQYF. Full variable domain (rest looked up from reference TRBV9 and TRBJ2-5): DSGVTQTPKHLITATGQRVTLRCSPRSGDLSVYWYQQSLDQGLQFLIQYYNGEERAKGNILERFSAQQFPDLHSELNLSSLELGDSALYFCASSVASSGKETQYFGPGTRLLVL.

CDR3 region: CASSLRTSSYNEQFF. CDR3 DNA: TGTGCCAGCAGCCTGAGGACTAGCTCCTACAATGAGCAGTTCTTC. The chain is built from TRBV7-3 and TRBJ2-1; TRBD2 matches 7 bases. The ends lost 5 bases at V and 0 bases at J; junction bases unmatched: 4. The length of the CDR3 is 15 residues. From germline, CDR1 is SGHTA and CDR2 FQGTGA.

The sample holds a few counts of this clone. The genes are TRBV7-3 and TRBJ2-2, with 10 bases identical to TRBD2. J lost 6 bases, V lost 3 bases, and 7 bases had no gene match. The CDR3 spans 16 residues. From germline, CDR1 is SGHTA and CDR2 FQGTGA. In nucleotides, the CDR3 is TGTGCCAGCAGCTTGCCGGGACTAGCGTCCCCCGGGGAGCTGTTTTTT. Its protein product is CASSLPGLASPGELFF.

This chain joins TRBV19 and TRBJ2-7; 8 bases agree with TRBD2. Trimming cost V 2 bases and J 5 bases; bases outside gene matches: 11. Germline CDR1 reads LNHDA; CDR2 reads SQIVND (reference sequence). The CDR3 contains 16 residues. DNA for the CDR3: TGTGCCAGTAGTATACAGGGCGGGAGGATCGCCAACGAGCAGTACTTC. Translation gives CASSIQGGRIANEQYF.

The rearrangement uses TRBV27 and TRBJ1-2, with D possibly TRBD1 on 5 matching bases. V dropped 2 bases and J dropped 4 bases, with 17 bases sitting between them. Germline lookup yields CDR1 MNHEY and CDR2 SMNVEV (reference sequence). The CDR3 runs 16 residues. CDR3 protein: CASSLKGRDLIYGYTF. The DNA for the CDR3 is TGTGCCAGCAGTTTAAAAGGCCGGGACTTAATCTATGGCTACACCTTC.

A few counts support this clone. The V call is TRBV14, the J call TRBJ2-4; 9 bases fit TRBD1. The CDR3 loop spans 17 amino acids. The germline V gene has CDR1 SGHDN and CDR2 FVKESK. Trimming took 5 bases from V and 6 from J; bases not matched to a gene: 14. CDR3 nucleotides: TGTGCCAGCAGCGCGCCGGGACAGGGTTTTTCGCGAAACATTCAGTACTTC. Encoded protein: CASSAPGQGFSRNIQYF.

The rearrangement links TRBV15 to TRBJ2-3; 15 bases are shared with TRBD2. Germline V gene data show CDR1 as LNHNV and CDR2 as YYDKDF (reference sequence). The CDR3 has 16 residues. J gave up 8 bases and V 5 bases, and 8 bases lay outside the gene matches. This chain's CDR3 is CATSRGTGLAGGTQYF. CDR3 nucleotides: TGTGCCACCAGCCGAGGGACGGGACTAGCGGGAGGTACGCAGTATTTT.

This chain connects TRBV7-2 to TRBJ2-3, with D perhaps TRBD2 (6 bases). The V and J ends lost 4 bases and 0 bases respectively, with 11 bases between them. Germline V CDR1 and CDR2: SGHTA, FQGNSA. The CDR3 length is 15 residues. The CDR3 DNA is TGTGCCAGCAGCTCACCCGGGGGAAGCACAGATACGCAGTATTTT. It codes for CASSSPGGSTDTQYF. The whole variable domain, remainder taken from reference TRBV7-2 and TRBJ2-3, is GAGVSQSPSNKVTEKGKDVELRCDPISGHTALYWYRQSLGQGLEFLIYFQGNSAPDKSGLPSDRFSAERTGGSVSTLTIQRTQQEDSAVYLCASSSPGGSTDTQYFGPGTRLTVL.

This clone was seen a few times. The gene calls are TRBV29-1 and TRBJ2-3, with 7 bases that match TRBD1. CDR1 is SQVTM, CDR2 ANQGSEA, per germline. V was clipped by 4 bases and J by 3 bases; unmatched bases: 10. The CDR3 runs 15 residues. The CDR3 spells CSVGKDRMLTDTQYF. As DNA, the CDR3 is TGCAGCGTTGGTAAGGACAGGATGTTGACAGATACGCAGTATTTT.

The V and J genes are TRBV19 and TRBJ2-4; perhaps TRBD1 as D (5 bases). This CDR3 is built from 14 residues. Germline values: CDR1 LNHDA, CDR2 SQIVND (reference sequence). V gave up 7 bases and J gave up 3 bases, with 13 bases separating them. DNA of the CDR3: TGTGCCAGTATGAGCCAAGGGGTCAAAAACATTCAGTACTTC. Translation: CASMSQGVKNIQYF.